One and the same sample provided the 5 T cell receptor beta chains below, sequenced in a study of OX40 agonist ivuxolimab in advanced cancers. Sequencing was performed with immunoSEQ multiplex PCR; in TCRdb, only in-frame clones are kept and a portion is missing. This table holds roughly 64,000 clones, around four fifths found once. Here the sequenced sample was CD4+ or CD8+ T cells sorted from blood, taken in a trial of the OX40 agonist ivuxolimab. The receptors were gathered from an adult with an advanced solid tumor such as melanoma, head and neck, liver or kidney cancer.

The chain combines TRBV6-5 with TRBJ2-4, with 12 bases aligning to TRBD1. The CDR3 sequence is 15 residues long. J gave up 7 bases and V 5 bases, and 6 bases lay outside the gene matches. Germline CDR1 MNHEY, CDR2 SVGAGI. DNA for the CDR3: TGTGCCAGCAGTCCGGGGACAGGGGGCCCGAACATTCAGTACTTC. As protein: CASSPGTGGPNIQYF.

The chain couples TRBV11-3 to TRBJ2-2; TRBD2 is a possible D gene (6 bases). There are 14 residues in the CDR3. Germline V CDR1 and CDR2: SGHNT, YENEEA. V was trimmed by 3 bases and J by 6 bases, leaving 11 bases between them. CDR3 region: CASSFTGEAGELFF. For the CDR3, the DNA is TGTGCCAGCAGCTTTACCGGGGAGGCCGGGGAGCTGTTTTTT.

This clone has just a few counts. The chain joins TRBV15 to TRBJ1-4; 7 bases align to TRBD1. Germline V gene data show CDR1 as LNHNV and CDR2 as YYDKDF (reference sequence). Trimming took 0 bases from V and 5 from J; bases not matched to a gene: 6. This CDR3 comprises 16 residues. CDR3 protein: CATSREGQRPNEKLFF. As DNA, the CDR3 is TGTGCCACCAGCAGAGAGGGACAGAGACCCAATGAAAAACTGTTTTTT.

This chain connects TRBV6-5 to TRBJ2-5, with 7 bases identical to TRBD1. CDR3 length: 13 residues. V trimming: 6 bases; J trimming: 2 bases; junction bases outside the gene matches: 3. CDR1 MNHEY and CDR2 SVGAGI come from the germline V gene. The CDR3 region is CASSRGQQETQYF. The DNA of the CDR3 is TGTGCCAGCAGCCGGGGACAGCAAGAGACCCAGTACTTC.

The rearrangement links TRBV29-1 to TRBJ1-1; TRBD1 agrees at 9 bases. V lost 2 bases to trimming and J lost 0 bases; unmatched junction nucleotides: 4. The CDR3 extends over 15 amino acids. The germline V gene has CDR1 SQVTM and CDR2 ANQGSEA. The CDR3 bases are TGCAGCGTTGAAAGGCGGACAGGGGTGAACACTGAAGCTTTCTTT. It specifies CSVERRTGVNTEAFF.